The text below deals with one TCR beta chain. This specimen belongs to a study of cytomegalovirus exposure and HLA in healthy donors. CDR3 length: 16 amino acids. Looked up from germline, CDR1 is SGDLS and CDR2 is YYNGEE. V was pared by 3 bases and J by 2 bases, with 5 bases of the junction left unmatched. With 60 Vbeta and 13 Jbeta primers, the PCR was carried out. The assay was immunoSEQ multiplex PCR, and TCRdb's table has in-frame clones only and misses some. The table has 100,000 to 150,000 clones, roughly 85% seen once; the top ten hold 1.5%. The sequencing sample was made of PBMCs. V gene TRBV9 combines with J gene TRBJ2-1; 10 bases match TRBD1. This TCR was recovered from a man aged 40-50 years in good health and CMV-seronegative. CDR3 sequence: CASSGRTGGPYNEQFF. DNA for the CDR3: TGTGCCAGCAGCGGACGGACAGGGGGTCCCTACAATGAGCAGTTCTTC.